Listed below are T cell receptor beta chains from one sample, sequenced in a study of siplizumab effects on memory and regulatory T cells. The table came from immunoSEQ multiplex PCR; TCRdb's copy has only in-frame clones and leaves some out. In the table there are approximately 9,500 clones, more than 35% of which are singletons. The antigens these receptors bind are not known. Sequenced input: CFSE-low (dividing) CD8+ T cells sorted from an allogeneic mixed lymphocyte reaction. Every receptor here comes from a human donor in good health; the cells came from an allogeneic mixed lymphocyte reaction. CDR3s leave out the opening cysteine and the closing phenylalanine or tryptophan. Each record gives: V gene, D gene, CDR3 length, CDR3 protein. D genes are given only for firm matches.

v_gene: TRBV2; d_gene: -; len: 12; CDR3aa: ASSNRDNSYEQY
v_gene: TRBV6-5; d_gene: -; len: 12; CDR3aa: ASSSRDNPYEQY
v_gene: TRBV11-2; d_gene: TRBD1; len: 15; CDR3aa: ASSQLPRDSLSYEQY
v_gene: TRBV10-1; d_gene: -; len: 9; CDR3aa: ASGSGNTIY
v_gene: TRBV11-3; d_gene: -; len: 9; CDR3aa: ASSLFHEQF
v_gene: TRBV5-6; d_gene: -; len: 9; CDR3aa: ASSLVDEQF
v_gene: TRBV6-1; d_gene: -; len: 11; CDR3aa: ASSTSGLQPQH
v_gene: TRBV13; d_gene: -; len: 13; CDR3aa: ASSLEDLDSYGYT
v_gene: TRBV5-6; d_gene: TRBD2; len: 14; CDR3aa: ASSWRTSGSTDTQY
v_gene: TRBV29-1; d_gene: -; len: 10; CDR3aa: SVGLSNEKLF
v_gene: TRBV7-9; d_gene: TRBD1; len: 11; CDR3aa: ASSPRGLDEQY
v_gene: TRBV6-1; d_gene: -; len: 9; CDR3aa: ASSYPGELF
v_gene: TRBV13; d_gene: -; len: 12; CDR3aa: ASSLGTGKDGYT
v_gene: TRBV7-9; d_gene: -; len: 14; CDR3aa: ASSPMTGGTYYGYT
v_gene: TRBV6-5; d_gene: TRBD1; len: 13; CDR3aa: ASSPGTGLYYGYT
v_gene: TRBV7-9; d_gene: TRBD1; len: 13; CDR3aa: ASSFPDRGYNEQF
v_gene: TRBV18; d_gene: -; len: 13; CDR3aa: ASSPSAGTVKTQY
v_gene: TRBV10-3; d_gene: -; len: 13; CDR3aa: AISEEQAMNTEAF
v_gene: TRBV9; d_gene: -; len: 12; CDR3aa: ASSVVSSPDTQY
v_gene: TRBV29-1; d_gene: -; len: 10; CDR3aa: SVAQGFYGYT
v_gene: TRBV28; d_gene: TRBD2; len: 11; CDR3aa: ASTLGGNYEQY
v_gene: TRBV19; d_gene: -; len: 12; CDR3aa: ASSGQLGYYEQY
v_gene: TRBV28; d_gene: TRBD1; len: 12; CDR3aa: ASKTPGQSYEQY
v_gene: TRBV6-5; d_gene: -; len: 12; CDR3aa: ASFHGDGYNEQF
v_gene: TRBV10-3; d_gene: -; len: 9; CDR3aa: AISESEGYT
v_gene: TRBV5-1; d_gene: -; len: 11; CDR3aa: ASSSDSSYEQY
v_gene: TRBV4-1; d_gene: -; len: 13; CDR3aa: ASSQGIGPTGELF
v_gene: TRBV29-1; d_gene: -; len: 11; CDR3aa: SVEGEAGNTIY
v_gene: TRBV5-1; d_gene: -; len: 10; CDR3aa: ASSLEGFEQY
v_gene: TRBV28; d_gene: TRBD2; len: 15; CDR3aa: ASSFSLGASGSYEQY
v_gene: TRBV7-9; d_gene: TRBD2; len: 15; CDR3aa: ASSLGGSGGTQETQY
v_gene: TRBV27; d_gene: -; len: 12; CDR3aa: ASSWGVGNTEAF
v_gene: TRBV6-5; d_gene: TRBD2; len: 13; CDR3aa: ASSFGTSGAYEQY
v_gene: TRBV19; d_gene: TRBD1; len: 13; CDR3aa: ASSIGGTGGTEAF
v_gene: TRBV2; d_gene: -; len: 13; CDR3aa: ATRTASSYNSPLH
v_gene: TRBV7-8; d_gene: -; len: 13; CDR3aa: ASSLLGAGGTEAF
v_gene: TRBV19; d_gene: TRBD1; len: 14; CDR3aa: ASKQGANLMNTEAF
v_gene: TRBV4-1; d_gene: -; len: 11; CDR3aa: ASSQGGNTEAF
v_gene: TRBV7-9; d_gene: -; len: 12; CDR3aa: ASSHPLSSYEQY
v_gene: TRBV19; d_gene: TRBD1; len: 11; CDR3aa: ASSIQGAYEQY
v_gene: TRBV19; d_gene: -; len: 12; CDR3aa: ASSIGRQNTEAF
v_gene: TRBV6-9; d_gene: -; len: 13; CDR3aa: ASSYGATANYGYT
v_gene: TRBV9; d_gene: TRBD2; len: 13; CDR3aa: ASSVDGGGGETQY
v_gene: TRBV7-9; d_gene: -; len: 12; CDR3aa: AGGGGQTNEKLF
v_gene: TRBV6-5; d_gene: -; len: 13; CDR3aa: ASRLLGVRGNTIY
v_gene: TRBV5-4; d_gene: -; len: 12; CDR3aa: ASSLKDSSYEQY
v_gene: TRBV2; d_gene: -; len: 11; CDR3aa: ATGYYSGNTIY
v_gene: TRBV27; d_gene: -; len: 12; CDR3aa: ASSLQGLNTEAF
v_gene: TRBV9; d_gene: TRBD1; len: 16; CDR3aa: ASSVVPISTGMNTEAF
v_gene: TRBV30; d_gene: -; len: 12; CDR3aa: AWSASQFNQPQH
v_gene: TRBV11-2; d_gene: TRBD1; len: 15; CDR3aa: ASSPYRQGLVAYEQY
v_gene: TRBV29-1; d_gene: -; len: 11; CDR3aa: SVYGGYTGELF
v_gene: TRBV5-6; d_gene: TRBD2; len: 13; CDR3aa: ASHPGGGWNNEQF
v_gene: TRBV6-5; d_gene: -; len: 12; CDR3aa: ASSYSGGMTLAF
v_gene: TRBV6-5; d_gene: TRBD1; len: 12; CDR3aa: ASSYGQGAQPQH